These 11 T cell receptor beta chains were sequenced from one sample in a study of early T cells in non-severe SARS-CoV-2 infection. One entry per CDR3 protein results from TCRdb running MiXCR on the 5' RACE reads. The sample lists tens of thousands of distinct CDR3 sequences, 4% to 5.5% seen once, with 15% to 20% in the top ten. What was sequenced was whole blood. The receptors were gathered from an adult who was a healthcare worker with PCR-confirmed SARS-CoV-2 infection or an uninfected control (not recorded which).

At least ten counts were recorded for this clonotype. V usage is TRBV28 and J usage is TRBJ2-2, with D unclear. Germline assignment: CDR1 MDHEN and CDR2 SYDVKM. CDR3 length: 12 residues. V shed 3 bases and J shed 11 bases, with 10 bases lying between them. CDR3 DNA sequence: TGTGCCAGCAGTTTCGGGTTGAGAGAGCTGTTTTTT. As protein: CASSFGLRELFF.

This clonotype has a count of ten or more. Here the CDR3 reads CASSLVLATGGQPQHF. CDR3 coding DNA: TGTGCCAGCAGCTTGGTGTTGGCGACAGGAGGCCAGCCCCAGCATTTT. The chain joins TRBV5-5 to TRBJ1-5, with D possibly being TRBD1 (6 bases). The germline V gene has CDR1 SGHKS and CDR2 YYEKEE (reference sequence). The ends were cut back, 0 bases at V and 7 bases at J, with 17 bases in the middle. CDR3 length: 16 amino acids. Full variable domain (outside the CDR3, taken from reference TRBV5-5 and TRBJ1-5): DAGVTQSPTHLIKTRGQQVTLRCSPISGHKSVSWYQQVLGQGPQFIFQYYEKEERGRGNFPDRFSARQFPNYSSELNVNALLLGDSALYLCASSLVLATGGQPQHFGDGTRLSIL.

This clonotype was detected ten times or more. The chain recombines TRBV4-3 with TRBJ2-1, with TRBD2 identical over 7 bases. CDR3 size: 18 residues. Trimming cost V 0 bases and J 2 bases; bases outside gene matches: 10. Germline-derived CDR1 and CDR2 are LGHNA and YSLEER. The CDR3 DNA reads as TGCGCCAGCAGCCAAGATCGGTCGAGGGAGGGGACCTACAATGAGCAGTTCTTC. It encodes CASSQDRSREGTYNEQFF.

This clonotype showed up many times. The CDR3 here is CATSKTSGRAFGEQFF. The CDR3, as DNA: TGTGCCACCAGCAAGACTAGCGGGAGGGCCTTTGGTGAGCAGTTCTTC. The gene calls are TRBV15 and TRBJ2-1; 14 bases are a match to TRBD2. This CDR3 region has 16 residues. From germline, CDR1 is LNHNV and CDR2 YYDKDF (reference sequence). The junction had 8 bases not matched to a gene; V was cut back by 4 bases and J by 9 bases.

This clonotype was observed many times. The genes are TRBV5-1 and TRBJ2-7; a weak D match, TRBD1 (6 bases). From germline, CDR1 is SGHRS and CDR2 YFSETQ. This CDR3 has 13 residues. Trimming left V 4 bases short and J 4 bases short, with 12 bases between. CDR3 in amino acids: CASSPGHTYEQYF. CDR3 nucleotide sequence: TGCGCCAGCAGCCCGGGACATACGTACGAGCAGTACTTC.

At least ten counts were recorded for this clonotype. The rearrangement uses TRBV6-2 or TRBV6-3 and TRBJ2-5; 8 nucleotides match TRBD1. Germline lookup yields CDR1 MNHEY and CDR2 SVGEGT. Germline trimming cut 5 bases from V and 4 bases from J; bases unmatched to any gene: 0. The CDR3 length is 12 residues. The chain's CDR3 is CASSDRGETQYF. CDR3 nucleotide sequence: TGTGCCAGCAGTGACAGGGGAGAGACCCAGTACTTC.

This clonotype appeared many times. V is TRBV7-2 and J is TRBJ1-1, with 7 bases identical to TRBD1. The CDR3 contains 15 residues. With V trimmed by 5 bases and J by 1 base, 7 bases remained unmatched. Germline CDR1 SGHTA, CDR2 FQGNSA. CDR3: CASSPQTGRNTEAFF. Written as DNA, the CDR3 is TGTGCCAGCAGCCCTCAGACAGGGCGGAACACTGAAGCTTTCTTT.

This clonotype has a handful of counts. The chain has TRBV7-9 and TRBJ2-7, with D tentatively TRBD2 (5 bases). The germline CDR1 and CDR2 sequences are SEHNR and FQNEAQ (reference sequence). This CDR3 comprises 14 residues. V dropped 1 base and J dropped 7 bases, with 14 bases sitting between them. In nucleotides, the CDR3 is TGTGCCAGCAGCTTAGGCGGCGGGCCGGCGGAGCAGTACTTC. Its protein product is CASSLGGGPAEQYF.

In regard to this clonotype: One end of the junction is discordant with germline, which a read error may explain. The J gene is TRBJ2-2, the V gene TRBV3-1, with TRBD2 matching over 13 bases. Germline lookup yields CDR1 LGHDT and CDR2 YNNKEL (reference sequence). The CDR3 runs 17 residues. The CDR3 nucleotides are TGTGCCAGCAACCAAGAACGACTAGCGGGAGGCACCGGGGAGCTGTTTTTT. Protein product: CASNQERLAGGTGELFF.

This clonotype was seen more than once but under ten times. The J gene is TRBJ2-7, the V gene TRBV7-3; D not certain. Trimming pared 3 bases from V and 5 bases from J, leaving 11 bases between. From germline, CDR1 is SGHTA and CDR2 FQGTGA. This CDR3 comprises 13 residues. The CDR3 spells CASSFQIMDEQYF. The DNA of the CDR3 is TGTGCCAGCAGCTTCCAAATAATGGACGAGCAGTACTTC.

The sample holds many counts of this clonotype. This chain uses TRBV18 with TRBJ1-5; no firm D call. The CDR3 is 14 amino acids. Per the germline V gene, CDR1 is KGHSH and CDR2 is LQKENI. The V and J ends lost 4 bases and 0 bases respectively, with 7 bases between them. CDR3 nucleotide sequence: TGTGCCAGCTCACAGGGTTATAGCAATCAGCCCCAGCATTTT. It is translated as CASSQGYSNQPQHF.